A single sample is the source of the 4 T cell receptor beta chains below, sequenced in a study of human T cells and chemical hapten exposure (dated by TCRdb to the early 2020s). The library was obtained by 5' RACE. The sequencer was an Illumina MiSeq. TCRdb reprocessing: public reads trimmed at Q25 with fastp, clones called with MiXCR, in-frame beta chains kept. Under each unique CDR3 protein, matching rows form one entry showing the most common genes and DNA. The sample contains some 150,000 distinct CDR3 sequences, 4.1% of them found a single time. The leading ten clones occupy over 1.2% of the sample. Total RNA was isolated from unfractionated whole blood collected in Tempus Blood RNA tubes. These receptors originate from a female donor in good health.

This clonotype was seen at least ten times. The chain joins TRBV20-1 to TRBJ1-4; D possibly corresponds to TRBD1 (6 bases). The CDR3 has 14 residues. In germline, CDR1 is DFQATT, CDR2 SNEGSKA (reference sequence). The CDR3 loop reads CRVQQGRNNEKLFF. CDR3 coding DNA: TGCAGAGTACAACAGGGCCGGAATAATGAAAAACTGTTTTTT.

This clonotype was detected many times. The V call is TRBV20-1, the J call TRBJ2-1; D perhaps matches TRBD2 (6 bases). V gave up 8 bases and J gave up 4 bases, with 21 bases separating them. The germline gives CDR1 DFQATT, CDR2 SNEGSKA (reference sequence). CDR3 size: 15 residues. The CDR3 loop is CSILIPGRGYNEQFF. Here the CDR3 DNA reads TGCAGTATACTTATTCCCGGGCGGGGATACAATGAGCAGTTCTTC.

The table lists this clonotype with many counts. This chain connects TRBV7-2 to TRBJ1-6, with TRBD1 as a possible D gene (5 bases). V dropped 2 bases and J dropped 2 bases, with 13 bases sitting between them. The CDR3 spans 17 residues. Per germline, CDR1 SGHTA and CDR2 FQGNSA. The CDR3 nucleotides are TGTGCCAGCAGCTTACTCTCCGGGACGGCCTATAATTCACCCCTCCACTTT. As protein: CASSLLSGTAYNSPLHF.

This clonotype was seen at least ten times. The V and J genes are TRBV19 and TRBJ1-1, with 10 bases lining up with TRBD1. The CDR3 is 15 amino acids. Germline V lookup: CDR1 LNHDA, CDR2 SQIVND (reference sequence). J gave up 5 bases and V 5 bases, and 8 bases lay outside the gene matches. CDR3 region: CASSPRQGAKTEAFF. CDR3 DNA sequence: TGTGCCAGTAGTCCACGACAGGGGGCGAAAACTGAAGCTTTCTTT.